This paragraph covers one T cell receptor (beta chain) sequence. Its antigen is not known. The sample is drawn from a study of metastatic and nonmetastatic thyroid tumors. The overall study: Repertoires from malignant and benign thyroid patients were compared across blood and tumor or nodule tissue.

After removal of 5 bases from V and 3 bases from J, the junction contained 6 bases not matched to a gene. Germline CDR1 and CDR2: MDHEN and SYDVKM. The CDR3 has 14 residues. The entire patient cohort was treatment-naive prior to thyroid surgery. Whole-study findings and limits: The reported finding was significantly higher TCR beta diversity in malignant thyroid tumors relative to benign nodules, in blood and tumor.

In the original processing: In papillary thyroid cancer, a distant-metastasis classifier was built using CDR3 differences across clinicopathological groups. TCRdb re-called the PCR reads with MiXCR. What appears here as the V and J calls and clone size reflects TCRdb's work, not the paper's. The sample shows 11,000 to 15,000 clones, around 3.9% of them seen only once. The receptor comes from a female donor with papillary thyroid cancer or a benign thyroid nodule (not recorded which). Some clones in this sample may be carry-over from other donors' samples. This chain joins TRBV28 and TRBJ2-7, with 8 bases identical to TRBD1. Source material: tumor tissue. The CDR3 here is CASSPTGGSYEQYF. The CDR3, as DNA: TGTGCCAGCAGTCCAACAGGGGGGAGCTACGAGCAGTACTTC.